This TCR beta chain was captured by sequencing in a study of blood T cells in healthy people across ages. Trimming removed 4 bases from V and 14 bases from J, with 23 bases in between. Per germline, CDR1 SGDLS and CDR2 YYNGEE. This CDR3 contains 14 residues. This clonotype has just a few counts. Together with a sample-barcoded 5' primer, a J-beta primer mix was included in a second PCR lasting roughly 6 to 12 cycles. TCRdb redid the calling of the 5' RACE reads with MiXCR, one entry per CDR3 protein. The sample contains nearly 800,000 distinct CDR3 sequences, just over 55% of which appear only once. Donors gave around 10 milliliters of peripheral blood apiece. Each sample yielded at least 6 million isolated PBMCs.

Sequenced material: blood. This clonotype originated in a man aged 40-55 years in good health. The chain uses TRBV9 and TRBJ2-3, with a weak D call TRBD2 (6 bases). CDR3 bases: TGTGCCAGCAGCCCAGAGGGGTCGGGCAGGGAGGCGTATTTT. Residues: CASSPEGSGREAYF.